These 32 T cell receptor beta chains share one sample of origin, sequenced in a study of blood T cells in healthy people across ages. The use of a sample-barcoded 5' primer and a J-beta primer mix characterized a second PCR of roughly 7 to 12 cycles. MiXCR was run by TCRdb on the 5' RACE reads, yielding one entry per CDR3 protein. This sample yields 1,800,000 or so distinct CDR3 sequences, of which about two fifths are seen a single time; about 23% belongs to the top ten. Sequences were obtained from blood. The source of these receptors is a human donor in good health.

This clonotype was found a few times. The rearrangement links TRBV7-9 to TRBJ1-1; D ambiguous. The V gene's germline CDR1 is SEHNR and CDR2 FQNEAQ (reference sequence). The CDR3 contains 11 residues. Trimming left V 5 bases short and J 6 bases short, with 7 bases between. The CDR3 loop is CASSRQPEAFF. CDR3 sequence (DNA): TGTGCCAGCAGCCGACAACCTGAAGCTTTCTTT. Full variable domain (remainder filled in from reference TRBV7-9 and TRBJ1-1): DTGVSQNPRHKITKRGQNVTFRCDPISEHNRLYWYRQTLGQGPEFLTYFQNEAQLEKSRLLSDRFSAERPKGSFSTLEIQRTEQGDSAMYLCASSRQPEAFFGQGTRLTVV.

The chain uses TRBV9 and TRBJ2-1, with D possibly TRBD1 on 6 matching bases. The germline V gene encodes CDR1 SGDLS and CDR2 YYNGEE. Trimming cost V 6 bases and J 6 bases, with 16 bases left between them. The CDR3 is 14 amino acids. The CDR3: CASTPRGTTNEQFF. The CDR3 DNA follows: TGTGCCAGCACGCCAAGGGGGACCACCAATGAGCAGTTCTTC.

A few counts support this clonotype. V and J are TRBV6-5 and TRBJ2-2; 7 nucleotides agree with TRBD1. This CDR3 has 14 residues. The junction had 8 bases not matched to a gene; V was cut back by 6 bases and J by 7 bases. CDR1 and CDR2 (germline): MNHEY, SVGAGI. In nucleotides, the CDR3 is TGTGCCAGCAGGCCTCAGGGGGAAGGCGGGGAGCTGTTTTTT. Its protein is CASRPQGEGGELFF.

The chain has TRBV7-6 and TRBJ2-1; perhaps D is TRBD1 or TRBD2 (6 bases each). Germline loops: CDR1 SGHVS, CDR2 FNYEAQ. V was cut by 3 bases and J by 5 bases, with 17 bases left in between. CDR3 length equals 16 residues. The CDR3 nucleotides are TGTGCCAGCAGCTTGGCCGGGGGCCAGTTTCACAATGAGCAGTTCTTC. This gives the protein CASSLAGGQFHNEQFF.

This clonotype has a handful of counts. V is TRBV9 and J is TRBJ1-2; the D gene is possibly TRBD1 (6 bases). CDR1 SGDLS and CDR2 YYNGEE come from the germline V gene. The CDR3 runs 14 residues. Trimming took off 4 bases at V and 6 bases at J, with 16 bases between the two ends. The CDR3 region is CASSHGQSRDGYTF. DNA of the CDR3: TGTGCCAGCAGCCATGGACAGTCCCGCGATGGCTACACCTTC.

The chain uses TRBV19 and TRBJ2-5; tentatively, D is TRBD1 (5 bases). TRBJ2-7 matches the DNA end more closely, so the J call is doubtful. The CDR3 is made up of 16 amino acids. CDR1 is LNHDA, CDR2 SQIVND, per germline (reference sequence). CDR3 sequence (DNA): TGTGCCAGTAGTATATCAAGGGGCAGGTTGGGCTACGAGCAGTACTTC. Its protein is CASSISRGRLGYEQYF.

This clonotype was observed a few times. The chain uses TRBV7-2 and TRBJ1-4; D may be TRBD1 (5 bases). The CDR3 has 14 amino acids. CDR1 is SGHTA, CDR2 FQGNSA, per germline. The germline V and J ends were trimmed by 1 base and 8 bases, with 11 bases remaining between them. The CDR3 nucleotides read TGTGCCAGCAGCTTAGGGAGGGGTGGAGAAAAACTGTTTTTT. It encodes CASSLGRGGEKLFF.

The chain couples TRBV4-2 to TRBJ2-5, with TRBD1 matching over 8 bases. This CDR3 spans 20 amino acids. Germline values: CDR1 LGHNA, CDR2 YNFKEQ. Trimming cost V 2 bases and J 1 base; bases outside gene matches: 18. In DNA form, the CDR3 reads TGTGCCAGCAGCCAACTAGGGATCAAACAGAGGACAGGGTTCCAAGAGACCCAGTACTTC. Protein sequence: CASSQLGIKQRTGFQETQYF.

V and J are TRBV7-3 and TRBJ2-3; D may be TRBD2 (6 bases). CDR1 SGHTA and CDR2 FQGTGA come from the germline V gene. V was trimmed by 5 bases and J by 1 base, leaving 13 bases between them. The CDR3 has 15 residues. The CDR3 reads CASSPGDIGTDTQYF. In DNA form, the CDR3 reads TGTGCCAGCAGCCCGGGGGATATAGGCACAGATACGCAGTATTTT.

The chain combines TRBV20-1 with TRBJ2-7; possible D gene TRBD2, 6 bases. With the DNA end fitting TRBJ2-5 better, the J assignment may be wrong. The CDR3 has 12 residues. Germline V gene lookup returns CDR1 DFQATT and CDR2 SNEGSKA (reference sequence). CDR3: CSATTSRETQYF. The CDR3 DNA reads as TGCAGTGCTACGACTAGTCGAGAGACCCAGTACTTC.

This clonotype was observed many times. The chain combines TRBV29-1 with TRBJ1-2; possible D gene TRBD1, 6 bases. Germline CDR1 SQVTM, CDR2 ANQGSEA. The CDR3 sequence is 12 residues long. Deletions cut 4 bases from V and 5 bases from J, with 11 bases between. CDR3 in amino acids: CSVVTGEYGYTF. The DNA for the CDR3 is TGCAGCGTTGTGACAGGAGAATATGGCTACACCTTC. Full variable domain (missing parts from reference TRBV29-1 and TRBJ1-2): SAVISQKPSRDICQRGTSLTIQCQVDSQVTMMFWYRQQPGQSLTLIATANQGSEATYESGFVIDKFPISRPNLTFSTLTVSNMSPEDSSIYLCSVVTGEYGYTFGSGTRLTVV.

This clonotype has a handful of counts. The chain employs TRBV15 and TRBJ2-3; TRBD2 matches 8 bases. After removal of 5 bases from V and 0 bases from J, the junction contained 7 bases not matched to a gene. Germline-derived CDR1 and CDR2 are LNHNV and YYDKDF (reference sequence). CDR3 length: 16 amino acids. The CDR3 spells CATSSLSGGSTDTQYF. The CDR3 DNA is TGTGCCACCAGCTCGCTAAGCGGGGGTAGCACAGATACGCAGTATTTT.

This clonotype was seen a few times. The germline gene is not matched at one end of the junction; a read error may be the cause. The chain is built from TRBV27 and TRBJ2-7; TRBD1 agrees at 7 bases. CDR1 and CDR2 (germline): MNHEY, SMNVEV (reference sequence). The CDR3 loop spans 20 amino acids. This CDR3 reads CASRPPARDSESDSSHEQCF. The DNA of the CDR3 is TGTGCCAGCAGACCCCCCGCCCGGGACAGCGAATCGGATAGCTCCCACGAGCAGTGCTTC.

This clonotype was found once. V and J are TRBV10-3 and TRBJ2-5; D possibly uses TRBD1 or TRBD2 (5 bases each). This CDR3 is 12 amino acids long. Trimming removed 8 bases from V and 5 bases from J, with 12 bases in between. Germline assignment: CDR1 ENHRY and CDR2 SYGVKD. The CDR3 nucleotides are TGTGCCATCGGTCAGGGAGCGGAGACCCAGTACTTC. This gives the protein CAIGQGAETQYF.

The chain links TRBV5-1 to TRBJ1-1, with 7 bases that match TRBD1. Germline-derived CDR1 and CDR2 are SGHRS and YFSETQ. V dropped 0 bases and J dropped 4; count of bases not matched to a gene: 6. The CDR3 is 15 residues long. The CDR3 is CASSLVDREGTEAFF. CDR3 DNA: TGCGCCAGCAGCTTGGTCGACAGGGAGGGCACTGAAGCTTTCTTT.

The chain couples TRBV4-3 to TRBJ1-2; D unclear. Trimming stripped 4 bases from V and 8 bases from J, with 17 bases between. The CDR3 length is 14 residues. CDR1 LGHNA and CDR2 YSLEER come from the germline V gene. The CDR3 sequence is CASSLAKGTTGYTF. The CDR3 DNA follows: TGCGCCAGCAGCCTAGCCAAGGGAACTACCGGCTACACCTTC.

This chain uses TRBV5-6 with TRBJ1-5, with D unresolved. The germline gives CDR1 SGHDT, CDR2 YYEEEE. The V end was cut by 1 base, the J end by 2 bases, with 10 bases between. The CDR3 extends over 15 amino acids. CDR3 sequence (DNA): TGTGCCAGCAGCTTGCTTGATGAGGGCAATCAGCCCCAGCATTTT. This encodes CASSLLDEGNQPQHF. The full variable domain, its missing parts supplied by reference TRBV5-6 and TRBJ1-5, is DAGVTQSPTHLIKTRGQQVTLRCSPKSGHDTVSWYQQALGQGPQFIFQYYEEEERQRGNFPDRFSGHQFPNYSSELNVNALLLGDSALYLCASSLLDEGNQPQHFGDGTRLSIL.

This clonotype has only a few counts. The chain has TRBV14 and TRBJ2-5; a weak D match, TRBD2 (5 bases). This CDR3 contains 17 residues. Trimming pared 4 bases from V and 0 bases from J, leaving 18 bases between. CDR1 and CDR2 (germline): SGHDN, FVKESK. CDR3 in DNA: TGTGCCAGCAGCCCCACTTTGAGGGCACCGTACCAAGAGACCCAGTACTTC. This codes for CASSPTLRAPYQETQYF.

The sample holds a few counts of this clonotype. This chain joins TRBV12-3 or TRBV12-4 and TRBJ1-6; no firm D call. Trimming cost V 5 bases and J 9 bases, with 14 bases left between them. The CDR3 totals 14 residues. CDR3 nucleotides: TGTGCCAGCAGTCCCGACATACGGGGTTCACCCCTCCACTTT. This sequence encodes CASSPDIRGSPLHF.

In its sample, this clonotype was seen a few times. This rearrangement joins TRBV2 to TRBJ2-1; D uncertain. Germline V gene sequence: CDR1 SNHLY, CDR2 FYNNEI. The V gene lost 3 bases and the J gene lost 6 bases, with 6 bases spanning the gap. There are 12 residues in the CDR3. The CDR3: CASSEYGNEQFF. The CDR3 DNA is TGTGCCAGCAGTGAGTACGGCAATGAGCAGTTCTTC.

This clonotype was seen a few times. The rearrangement links TRBV7-2 to TRBJ2-7; 9 positions agree with TRBD1. Germline V gene data show CDR1 as SGHTA and CDR2 as FQGNSA. CDR3 length: 14 amino acids. Unmatched junction bases numbered 4, after V lost 4 bases and J lost 3 bases. The CDR3 is CASSWTGVGYEQYF. The DNA of the CDR3 is TGTGCCAGCAGCTGGACAGGGGTGGGCTACGAGCAGTACTTC.

Only a few counts were recorded for this clonotype. The V call is TRBV7-3, the J call TRBJ2-1, with 12 bases identical to TRBD2. Germline assignment: CDR1 SGHTA and CDR2 FQGTGA. Trimming removed 2 bases from V and 6 bases from J; junction bases left unmatched: 5. CDR3 length: 16 residues. CDR3 amino acids: CASSLSRTSGVNEQFF. In DNA, the CDR3 is TGTGCCAGCAGCTTATCTAGGACTAGCGGGGTCAATGAGCAGTTCTTC.

The CDR3 reads CASSPGQFFTEAFF. The CDR3 DNA sequence: TGCGCCAGCAGCCCCGGACAGTTTTTCACTGAAGCTTTCTTT. V and J are TRBV5-1 and TRBJ1-1, with D possibly being TRBD1 (6 bases). The germline V gene encodes CDR1 SGHRS and CDR2 YFSETQ. V lost 4 bases to trimming and J lost 4 bases, with 14 bases between them. The CDR3 contains 14 residues.

This chain joins TRBV11-2 and TRBJ1-1; 9 nucleotides align to TRBD1. The CDR3 totals 16 residues. The ends lost 3 bases at V and 1 base at J; junction bases unmatched: 6. Germline V CDR1 and CDR2: SGHAT, FQNNGV. The CDR3 region has the DNA TGTGCCAGCAGCTTTCCGAAGACAGGGGGGAACACTGAAGCTTTCTTT. Amino acids: CASSFPKTGGNTEAFF.

This clonotype was counted only a few times. The genes are TRBV29-1 and TRBJ1-1; weak D call: TRBD1 (5 bases). CDR1 is SQVTM and CDR2 is ANQGSEA in the germline V gene. The CDR3 is 11 amino acids. V gave up 5 bases and J gave up 8 bases, with 12 bases separating them. In DNA, the CDR3 is TGCAGCGTTTGGGGGGGTGGGGAAGCTTTCTTT. Its protein is CSVWGGGEAFF.

The chain links TRBV7-9 to TRBJ1-4; D is possibly TRBD1 (6 bases). V lost 6 bases to trimming and J lost 8 bases, with 16 bases between them. Germline V lookup: CDR1 SEHNR, CDR2 FQNEAQ (reference sequence). CDR3 size: 14 residues. The CDR3: CASRSDSGDEKLFF. As DNA, the CDR3 is TGTGCCAGCAGGTCGGACAGCGGTGACGAAAAACTGTTTTTT.

The J gene is TRBJ1-4, the V gene TRBV7-9; D is unclear. V was cut by 2 bases and J by 4 bases, with 17 bases left in between. The germline V gene encodes CDR1 SEHNR and CDR2 FQNEAQ (reference sequence). CDR3 length: 17 amino acids. CDR3 bases: TGTGCCAGCAGCTTAAGGTCCGGGTCCGGGTATAATGAAAAACTGTTTTTT. Its protein product is CASSLRSGSGYNEKLFF.

This clonotype was seen more than once but under ten times. The chain links TRBV7-2 to TRBJ2-3; D not resolved. Per germline, CDR1 SGHTA and CDR2 FQGNSA. The CDR3 is 11 amino acids. The ends were cut back, 7 bases at V and 6 bases at J, with 8 bases in the middle. The CDR3 DNA reads TGTGCCAGCACCCTGAAGGATACGCAGTATTTT. Its protein is CASTLKDTQYF.

This clonotype has a single count. The chain recombines TRBV3-1 with TRBJ2-7; D is uncertain. Germline CDR1 and CDR2: LGHDT and YNNKEL (reference sequence). V shed 6 bases and J shed 6 bases, with 12 bases lying between them. The CDR3 covers 12 residues. The CDR3 region is CASSSTAAEQYF. The CDR3 DNA is TGTGCCAGCAGTTCGACCGCTGCCGAGCAGTACTTC.

This chain links TRBV7-9 with TRBJ2-2; 7 bases fit TRBD1. Germline V gene sequence: CDR1 SEHNR, CDR2 FQNEAQ (reference sequence). The CDR3 contains 13 residues. The ends lost 5 bases at V and 6 bases at J; junction bases unmatched: 3. The CDR3 region has the DNA TGTGCCAGCAGCCTGACAGGGTCCGGGGAGCTGTTTTTT. Protein product: CASSLTGSGELFF.

The V call is TRBV6-6, the J call TRBJ1-4; D call uncertain. The germline gives CDR1 MNHNY, CDR2 SVGAGI (reference sequence). V was clipped by 2 bases and J by 16 bases, with 26 bases between them. The CDR3 sequence is 16 residues long. The CDR3 spells CASSYRRWICTDTQFF. The CDR3 bases are TGTGCCAGCAGTTACCGCCGATGGATCTGCACAGATACGCAGTTTTTT.

This clonotype has just a few counts. The gene calls are TRBV10-3 and TRBJ1-2, with 9 bases aligning to TRBD1. CDR1 is ENHRY and CDR2 is SYGVKD in the germline V gene. This CDR3 comprises 15 residues. Losses at the gene ends were 4 bases for V and 0 bases for J; bases not matched to a gene: 3. The CDR3 region is CAISGTGEANYGYTF. In DNA, the CDR3 is TGTGCCATCAGTGGGACAGGGGAGGCTAACTATGGCTACACCTTC.